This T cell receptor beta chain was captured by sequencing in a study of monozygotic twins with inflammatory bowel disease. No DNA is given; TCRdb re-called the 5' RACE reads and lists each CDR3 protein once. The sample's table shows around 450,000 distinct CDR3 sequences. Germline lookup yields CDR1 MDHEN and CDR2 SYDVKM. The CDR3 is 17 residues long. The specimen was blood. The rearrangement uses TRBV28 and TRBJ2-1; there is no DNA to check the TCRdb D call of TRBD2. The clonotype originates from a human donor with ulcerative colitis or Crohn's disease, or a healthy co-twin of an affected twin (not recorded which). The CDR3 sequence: CASSSPLSSGLFNEQFF.